The 20 T cell receptor beta chains below all came from one sample that was sequenced in a study of T-cell reconstitution after alpha-beta-depleted transplantation in children. Whole-study findings and limits: From newly produced T cells came most of the T-cell counts and diversity one year after transplant.

Their antigen targets remain unknown. Unique molecular identifiers tagged the TCRbeta library. One entry per CDR3 protein results from TCRdb running MiXCR on the PCR reads. The sample carries approximately 300,000 distinct CDR3 sequences, over 7.5% recorded once. The input for sequencing was peripheral blood, taken 360 days after TCRalphabeta/CD19-depleted stem cell transplant. These receptors all come from a female patient aged 2 to 10 who had a stem cell transplant for Fanconi anemia, so the T cells may come from the graft donor.

This chain connects TRBV10-2 to TRBJ2-7; D not certain. This CDR3 has 15 amino acids. The germline gives CDR1 WSHSY, CDR2 SAAADI. The V end was cut by 0 bases, the J end by 2 bases, with 11 bases between. In nucleotides, the CDR3 is TGCGCCAGCAGTGAGTCGGGTAGGAAGCCCTACGAGCAGTACTTC. Residues: CASSESGRKPYEQYF.

The gene calls are TRBV7-8 and TRBJ2-3; 13 bases agree with TRBD2. Germline loops: CDR1 SGHVS, CDR2 FQNEAQ. After removal of 7 bases from V and 4 bases from J, the junction contained 5 bases not matched to a gene. This CDR3 spans 15 amino acids. CDR3 in DNA: TGTGCCAGCATCCCCGGACTAGCGGGGGCAGATACGCAGTATTTT. Its translation: CASIPGLAGADTQYF.

This clonotype occurred a few times. The V gene is TRBV7-9, the J gene TRBJ2-7; TRBD2 is a possible D gene (6 bases). V lost 2 bases and J lost 6, with 8 bases in between. The CDR3 totals 12 residues. Germline lookup yields CDR1 SEHNR and CDR2 FQNEAQ (reference sequence). The CDR3 nucleotides are TGTGCCAGCAGCTTAACGGAGGGCGAGCAGTACGTC. Its translation is CASSLTEGEQYV.

The V gene is TRBV6-6, the J gene TRBJ2-7, with 8 nucleotides matching TRBD2. V trimming: 6 bases; J trimming: 5 bases; junction bases outside the gene matches: 3. CDR3 length: 12 residues. Looked up from germline, CDR1 is MNHNY and CDR2 is SVGAGI (reference sequence). DNA of the CDR3: TGTGCCAGCAGCCACGGGAGGGACGAGCAGTACTTC. It codes for CASSHGRDEQYF.

This clonotype has just a few counts. The chain recombines TRBV28 with TRBJ2-6; 12 positions agree with TRBD2. J was trimmed by 0 bases and V by 6 bases; bases with no gene match: 6. This CDR3 region has 18 residues. Germline V gives CDR1 MDHEN, CDR2 SYDVKM. The CDR3 here is CASSPTSGGRSGANVLTF. The CDR3 DNA reads TGTGCCAGCAGCCCAACTAGCGGGGGGCGCTCTGGGGCCAACGTCCTGACTTTC.

A few counts support this clonotype. V usage is TRBV18 and J usage is TRBJ2-1; D remains unclear. Per the germline V gene, CDR1 is KGHSH and CDR2 is LQKENI. The CDR3 loop spans 14 amino acids. V was shortened by 3 bases and J by 9 bases, with 15 bases between the two germline ends. CDR3 in DNA: TGTGCCAGCTCACCCCTAGACCCGAACGGTGAGCAGTTCTTC. It translates to CASSPLDPNGEQFF. Full variable domain (rest looked up from reference TRBV18 and TRBJ2-1): NAGVMQNPRHLVRRRGQEARLRCSPMKGHSHVYWYRQLPEEGLKFMVYLQKENIIDESGMPKERFSAEFPKEGPSILRIQQVVRGDSAAYFCASSPLDPNGEQFFGPGTRLTVL.

This clonotype has at least ten counts. V is TRBV13 and J is TRBJ1-3; TRBD1 agrees at 8 bases. The V segment lost 5 bases and the J segment 9 bases; nucleotides outside the gene matches: 6. The germline V gene has CDR1 PRHDT and CDR2 FYEKMQ (reference sequence). The CDR3 is 13 amino acids. The CDR3 DNA sequence: TGTGCCAGCAGCCCTTGGACAGGGACCACCATATATTTT. It is translated as CASSPWTGTTIYF.

The sample holds many counts of this clonotype. The chain links TRBV9 to TRBJ2-3; 8 bases line up with TRBD1. J lost 4 bases, V lost 4 bases, and 14 bases had no gene match. Germline lookup yields CDR1 SGDLS and CDR2 YYNGEE. There are 17 residues in the CDR3. The CDR3 DNA follows: TGTGCCAGCAGCCCATGGACAGGGTCGAGTGCATCAGATACGCAGTATTTT. Translating it yields CASSPWTGSSASDTQYF.

CDR3 DNA sequence: TGTGCCATCAGGGGGGACAATCAGCCCCAGCATTTT. Its translation is CAIRGDNQPQHF. This sequence joins TRBV10-3 and TRBJ1-5; weak D call: TRBD1 (5 bases). V was trimmed by 6 bases and J by 3 bases, leaving 6 bases between them. CDR1 is ENHRY, CDR2 SYGVKD, per germline. The CDR3 consists of 12 residues.

This clonotype was detected a few times. CDR3 amino acids: CASSIGTSAEQYV. DNA for the CDR3: TGTGCCAGCAGCATTGGGACTAGCGCCGAGCAGTACGTC. This chain uses TRBV5-6 with TRBJ2-7; 10 bases match TRBD2. CDR1 SGHDT and CDR2 YYEEEE come from the germline V gene. V was pared by 4 bases and J by 6 bases, with 4 bases of the junction left unmatched. The CDR3 spans 13 residues.

The CDR3 sequence is CASSQVRGGNAYNEQFF. CDR3 sequence (DNA): TGTGCCAGCAGCCAAGTCCGGGGCGGGAATGCCTACAATGAGCAGTTCTTC. The gene calls are TRBV4-2 and TRBJ2-1, with a weak D call TRBD2 (6 bases). The CDR3 is 17 residues long. Trimming took off 1 base at V and 2 bases at J, with 15 bases between the two ends. Germline V gives CDR1 LGHNA, CDR2 YNFKEQ.

This clonotype has a count of ten or more. The chain is built from TRBV4-3 and TRBJ2-2; 8 bases agree with TRBD2. Trimming took 2 bases from V and 5 from J; bases not matched to a gene: 7. The CDR3 loop spans 16 amino acids. Germline V lookup: CDR1 LGHNA, CDR2 YSLEER. The CDR3 sequence: CASSQIAGPRTGELFF. Written as DNA, the CDR3 is TGCGCCAGCAGCCAAATAGCGGGGCCTCGTACCGGGGAGCTGTTTTTT.

This sequence joins TRBV14 and TRBJ2-3; D possibly matches TRBD1 or TRBD2 (6 bases each). Germline V gene lookup returns CDR1 SGHDN and CDR2 FVKESK. CDR3 length: 17 residues. The V gene lost 4 bases and the J gene lost 6 bases, with 23 bases spanning the gap. CDR3 DNA: TGTGCCAGCAGCCCCCTCATCTGGGGGGCCAATGCCGATACGCAGTATTTT. Translated: CASSPLIWGANADTQYF.

The rearrangement uses TRBV20-1 and TRBJ2-4; 9 bases align to TRBD1. Losses at the gene ends were 0 bases for V and 1 base for J; bases not matched to a gene: 10. The CDR3 is made up of 18 amino acids. CDR1 DFQATT and CDR2 SNEGSKA come from the germline V gene (reference sequence). The CDR3 sequence: CSARDLGGTGIAKNIQYF. Written as DNA, the CDR3 is TGCAGTGCTAGAGATTTAGGCGGGACAGGGATTGCCAAAAACATTCAGTACTTC.

This clonotype was seen many times. This chain uses TRBV5-5 with TRBJ2-7; TRBD1 agrees at 9 bases. Per germline, CDR1 SGHKS and CDR2 YYEKEE (reference sequence). The CDR3 length is 16 residues. Trimming at V came to 0 bases and at J to 3 bases, leaving 7 bases not matched to a gene. The CDR3 loop reads CASSLAPDRGYYEQYF. The CDR3 DNA follows: TGTGCCAGCAGCTTGGCACCGGACAGGGGCTACTACGAGCAGTACTTC. The complete variable domain, with remaining parts taken from reference TRBV5-5 and TRBJ2-7, reads DAGVTQSPTHLIKTRGQQVTLRCSPISGHKSVSWYQQVLGQGPQFIFQYYEKEERGRGNFPDRFSARQFPNYSSELNVNALLLGDSALYLCASSLAPDRGYYEQYFGPGTRLTVT.

The chain employs TRBV28 and TRBJ2-7; 7 nucleotides match TRBD1. CDR1 and CDR2 (germline): MDHEN, SYDVKM. There are 13 residues in the CDR3. The CDR3 coding sequence is TGTGCCTGCACGGTTCAGGGGGACGACGAGCAGTATGTC. This translates into CACTVQGDDEQYV.

This clonotype appeared many times. The rearrangement links TRBV10-3 to TRBJ2-3; 11 positions agree with TRBD2. Germline loops: CDR1 ENHRY, CDR2 SYGVKD. Losses at the gene ends were 6 bases for V and 1 base for J; bases not matched to a gene: 3. The CDR3 runs to 15 residues. The CDR3 loop reads CAIRPGLAGTDTQYF. Written as DNA, the CDR3 is TGTGCCATCAGACCGGGACTAGCGGGCACAGATACGCAGTATTTT.

This clonotype has more than one count but fewer than ten. The rearrangement links TRBV30 to TRBJ2-7, with D tentatively TRBD1 (8 bases). V lost 2 bases to trimming and J lost 3 bases, with 14 bases between them. There are 14 residues in the CDR3. Germline lookup yields CDR1 GTSNPN and CDR2 SVGIG (reference sequence). This CDR3 reads CAWSWTGRVYEQYF. The CDR3 DNA follows: TGTGCCTGGAGTTGGACAGGGAGGGTCTACGAGCAGTACTTC.

This clonotype was seen more than once but under ten times. The gene calls are TRBV7-9 and TRBJ1-2; 10 nucleotides match TRBD1. Trimming removed 5 bases from V and 0 bases from J; junction bases left unmatched: 9. This CDR3 is 17 amino acids long. Germline assignment: CDR1 SEHNR and CDR2 FQNEAQ (reference sequence). This CDR3 reads CASSPGQGGPANYGYTF. CDR3 DNA sequence: TGTGCCAGCAGCCCCGGACAGGGGGGACCAGCTAACTATGGCTACACCTTC.

There are a few counts of this clonotype. The chain recombines TRBV27 with TRBJ2-7; 10 bases map to TRBD1. The length of the CDR3 is 13 residues. V trimming: 6 bases; J trimming: 3 bases; junction bases outside the gene matches: 2. From germline, CDR1 is MNHEY and CDR2 SMNVEV (reference sequence). Here the CDR3 DNA reads TGTGCCAGCAGAAGGACAGGGGGCTACGAGCAGTACTTC. It is translated as CASRRTGGYEQYF.